The rows below give T cell receptor beta chains drawn from one sample of a study of blood T cell repertoires in COVID-19. Assay: immunoSEQ multiplex PCR; the TCRdb copy retains only in-frame clones and omits some. The profile shows about 330,000 clones, around four fifths of them singletons. Sequencing was carried out using peripheral blood. The receptors were sampled from a woman aged 45-60 years with acute or convalescent COVID-19. Each CDR3 is given with its conserved first and last residue. Fields, in order: CDR3 protein, CDR3 DNA, J gene, D gene, V gene, clone size. The D gene is left open where the match is weak. Clone size is not always given. Where it is, it says once, few, many or a class for expanded clones.

CASSQGTDQETQYF	TGTGCCAGCAGCCAAGGGACAGACCAAGAGACCCAGTACTTC	TRBJ2-5	TRBD1	TRBV9	NA
CASSSKGTGNEKLFF	TGTGCCAGCAGCTCTAAGGGGACAGGGAATGAAAAACTGTTTTTT	TRBJ1-4	TRBD1	TRBV5-6	NA
CASSSFQSGGVSTDTQYF	TGCGCCAGCAGCTCCTTCCAATCGGGAGGGGTAAGCACAGATACGCAGTATTTT	TRBJ2-3	TRBD2	TRBV5-1	NA
CASSEAVRYNEQFF	TGTGCCAGCAGTGAAGCAGTCAGGTACAATGAGCAGTTCTTC	TRBJ2-1	NA	TRBV6-1	NA
CASSSEWDRASLPLHF	TGTGCCAGCAGCTCCGAATGGGACAGGGCCAGCCTTCCCCTCCACTTT	TRBJ1-6	TRBD1	TRBV11-2	NA
CASSLAGLALHEQFF	TGTGCCAGCAGCTTAGCGGGACTAGCGCTTCATGAGCAGTTCTTC	TRBJ2-1	TRBD2	TRBV11-2	few
CASSLRHPINEAFF	TGCGCCAGCAGCTTGAGACACCCAATTAATGAAGCTTTCTTT	TRBJ1-1	NA	TRBV5-1	few
CASSLEAGYGYTF	TGCGCCAGCAGCTTGGAGGCAGGCTATGGCTACACCTTC	TRBJ1-2	NA	TRBV5-1	NA
CASSATGSPRAYEQYF	TGTGCCAGCAGTGCCACCGGGAGCCCTCGCGCCTACGAGCAGTACTTC	TRBJ2-7	NA	TRBV6-1	NA
CASSSETGAGYTF	TGTGCCAGCAGTTCCGAGACAGGGGCCGGCTACACCTTC	TRBJ1-2	TRBD1	TRBV6-5	few
CASSSGTGPSPLHF	TGTGCCAGCAGCTCTGGGACAGGGCCCTCACCCCTCCACTTT	TRBJ1-6	TRBD1	TRBV7-9	NA
CASREDRGHQPQHF	TGTGCCAGCAGGGAGGACAGGGGGCATCAGCCCCAGCATTTT	TRBJ1-5	TRBD1	TRBV2	few
CASSPGLTSNQPQHF	TGTGCCAGCTCACCTGGACTCACTAGCAATCAGCCCCAGCATTTT	TRBJ1-5	NA	TRBV18	few
CASSLAGGLTEAFF	TGTGCCAGCAGCTTAGCGGGGGGGTTAACTGAAGCTTTCTTT	TRBJ1-1	NA	TRBV7-9	NA
CASSSPRNRGDEKLFF	TGCGCCAGCAGCTCCCCCCGGAACAGGGGAGATGAAAAACTGTTTTTT	TRBJ1-4	TRBD1	TRBV4-1	NA
CASSYPRSEGGDEQFF	TGTGCCAGCAGTTACCCTAGGAGTGAGGGCGGCGATGAGCAGTTCTTC	TRBJ2-1	NA	TRBV6-2/TRBV6-3	once
CASSVVVSGGNEQFF	TGTGCCAGCAGCGTAGTGGTTAGCGGAGGCAATGAGCAGTTCTTC	TRBJ2-1	NA	TRBV9	once
CATSDQRGLDTQYF	TGTGCCACCAGTGACCAGCGGGGGTTAGATACGCAGTATTTT	TRBJ2-3	TRBD2	TRBV24-1	NA
CASSQDRIGYAQPQHF	TGCGCCAGCAGCCAAGATAGGATCGGGTATGCTCAGCCCCAGCATTTT	TRBJ1-5	NA	TRBV4-3	once
CASSWSGTGFPEAFF	TGTGCCAGCAGCTGGTCGGGAACAGGGTTTCCGGAAGCTTTCTTT	TRBJ1-1	NA	TRBV5-5	NA
CASSLLREAHINEQFF	TGTGCCAGCAGCTTATTGCGGGAGGCACATATCAATGAGCAGTTCTTC	TRBJ2-1	TRBD2	TRBV7-3	once
CASSLDPGGNSPLHF	TGCGCCAGCAGCTTGGATCCGGGGGGAAATTCACCCCTCCACTTT	TRBJ1-6	NA	TRBV5-1	NA
CASSFATGFEQYF	TGTGCCAGCAGCTTTGCGACAGGGTTCGAGCAGTACTTC	TRBJ2-7	TRBD1	TRBV7-9	NA
CASSGRDFYGYTF	TGTGCCAGCAGCGGAAGAGACTTCTATGGCTACACCTTC	TRBJ1-2	NA	TRBV3-1/TRBV3-2	NA
CASSDGQGTDTQYF	TGTGCCAGCAGTGACGGACAGGGAACAGATACGCAGTATTTT	TRBJ2-3	TRBD1	TRBV2	NA
CASSLTQGGYGYTF	TGTGCCAGCAGTTTAACACAGGGTGGCTATGGCTACACCTTC	TRBJ1-2	NA	TRBV27	NA
CAWSVQQNTEAFF	TGTGCCTGGAGTGTACAACAGAACACTGAAGCTTTCTTT	TRBJ1-1	NA	TRBV30	NA
CASSTRLAGNTGELFF	TGTGCCAGCAGCACCAGACTAGCGGGGAACACCGGGGAGCTGTTTTTT	TRBJ2-2	TRBD2	TRBV7-3	NA
CASSPGEAGGTETQYF	TGTGCCAGCAGCCCCGGAGAGGCGGGGGGAACAGAGACCCAGTACTTC	TRBJ2-5	TRBD2	TRBV3-1/TRBV3-2	few
CASSLTGWDEQFF	TGTGCCAGCAGCTTAACGGGGTGGGATGAGCAGTTCTTC	TRBJ2-1	NA	TRBV7-2	NA
CASSPSQTAGNSPLHF	TGCGCCAGCAGCCCGTCCCAGACGGCGGGGAATTCACCCCTCCACTTT	TRBJ1-6	NA	TRBV4-3	NA
CATSDSGTGGTDTQYF	TGTGCCACCAGTGATTCCGGGACAGGAGGCACAGATACGCAGTATTTT	TRBJ2-3	TRBD1	TRBV24-1	NA
CASSSRGVNYGYTF	TGTGCCAGCAGCTCCAGGGGAGTGAACTATGGCTACACCTTC	TRBJ1-2	NA	TRBV6-5	NA
CSVEGVGGFGYTF	TGCAGCGTTGAAGGGGTAGGGGGCTTTGGCTACACCTTC	TRBJ1-2	TRBD1	TRBV29-1	NA
CATRDFPTDTQYF	TGTGCCACCCGGGACTTCCCCACAGATACGCAGTATTTT	TRBJ2-3	NA	TRBV5-6	NA
CASIPGESQGYTF	TGTGCCAGCATACCGGGGGAGAGTCAGGGCTACACCTTC	TRBJ1-2	NA	TRBV2	once
CASRRASSSGGYTF	TGTGCCAGCAGGAGGGCATCATCATCCGGTGGCTACACCTTC	TRBJ1-2	NA	TRBV2	NA
CASSRNIAGTYNEQFF	TGTGCCAGCAGCCGAAATATAGCGGGAACCTACAATGAGCAGTTCTTC	TRBJ2-1	TRBD2	TRBV5-5	NA
CATNPFQGTGEQYF	TGTGCCACCAACCCCTTCCAGGGTACGGGCGAGCAGTACTTC	TRBJ2-7	NA	TRBV10-3	once
CASSLNGGDGYTF	TGTGCCAGCAGCTTAAACGGGGGGGATGGCTACACCTTC	TRBJ1-2	NA	TRBV7-2	NA
CASRRFVEAKNIQYF	TGTGCCAGCCGTCGTTTTGTCGAGGCCAAAAACATTCAGTACTTC	TRBJ2-4	NA	TRBV28	few
CASNPPGTF	TGTGCCAGTAACCCTCCCGGCACCTTC	TRBJ1-2	NA	TRBV19	NA
CASSPGQVDNSPLHF	TGTGCCAGCAGCCCTGGACAGGTCGATAATTCACCCCTCCACTTT	TRBJ1-6	TRBD1	TRBV7-9	few
CASSLDRGSGAAFF	TGTGCCAGCAGCTTGGATAGGGGTTCTGGAGCAGCTTTCTTT	TRBJ1-1	NA	TRBV5-4	NA
CASRETGGSYGYTF	TGTGCCAGCAGGGAGACAGGGGGTAGCTATGGCTACACCTTC	TRBJ1-2	TRBD1	TRBV2	NA
CASGLVVGLNTGELFF	TGTGCTAGTGGTTTGGTGGTGGGCCTGAACACCGGGGAGCTGTTTTTT	TRBJ2-2	NA	TRBV12-5	NA
CSGYRGDTGELFF	TGCAGCGGGTACAGGGGAGACACCGGGGAGCTGTTTTTT	TRBJ2-2	TRBD1	TRBV29-1	NA